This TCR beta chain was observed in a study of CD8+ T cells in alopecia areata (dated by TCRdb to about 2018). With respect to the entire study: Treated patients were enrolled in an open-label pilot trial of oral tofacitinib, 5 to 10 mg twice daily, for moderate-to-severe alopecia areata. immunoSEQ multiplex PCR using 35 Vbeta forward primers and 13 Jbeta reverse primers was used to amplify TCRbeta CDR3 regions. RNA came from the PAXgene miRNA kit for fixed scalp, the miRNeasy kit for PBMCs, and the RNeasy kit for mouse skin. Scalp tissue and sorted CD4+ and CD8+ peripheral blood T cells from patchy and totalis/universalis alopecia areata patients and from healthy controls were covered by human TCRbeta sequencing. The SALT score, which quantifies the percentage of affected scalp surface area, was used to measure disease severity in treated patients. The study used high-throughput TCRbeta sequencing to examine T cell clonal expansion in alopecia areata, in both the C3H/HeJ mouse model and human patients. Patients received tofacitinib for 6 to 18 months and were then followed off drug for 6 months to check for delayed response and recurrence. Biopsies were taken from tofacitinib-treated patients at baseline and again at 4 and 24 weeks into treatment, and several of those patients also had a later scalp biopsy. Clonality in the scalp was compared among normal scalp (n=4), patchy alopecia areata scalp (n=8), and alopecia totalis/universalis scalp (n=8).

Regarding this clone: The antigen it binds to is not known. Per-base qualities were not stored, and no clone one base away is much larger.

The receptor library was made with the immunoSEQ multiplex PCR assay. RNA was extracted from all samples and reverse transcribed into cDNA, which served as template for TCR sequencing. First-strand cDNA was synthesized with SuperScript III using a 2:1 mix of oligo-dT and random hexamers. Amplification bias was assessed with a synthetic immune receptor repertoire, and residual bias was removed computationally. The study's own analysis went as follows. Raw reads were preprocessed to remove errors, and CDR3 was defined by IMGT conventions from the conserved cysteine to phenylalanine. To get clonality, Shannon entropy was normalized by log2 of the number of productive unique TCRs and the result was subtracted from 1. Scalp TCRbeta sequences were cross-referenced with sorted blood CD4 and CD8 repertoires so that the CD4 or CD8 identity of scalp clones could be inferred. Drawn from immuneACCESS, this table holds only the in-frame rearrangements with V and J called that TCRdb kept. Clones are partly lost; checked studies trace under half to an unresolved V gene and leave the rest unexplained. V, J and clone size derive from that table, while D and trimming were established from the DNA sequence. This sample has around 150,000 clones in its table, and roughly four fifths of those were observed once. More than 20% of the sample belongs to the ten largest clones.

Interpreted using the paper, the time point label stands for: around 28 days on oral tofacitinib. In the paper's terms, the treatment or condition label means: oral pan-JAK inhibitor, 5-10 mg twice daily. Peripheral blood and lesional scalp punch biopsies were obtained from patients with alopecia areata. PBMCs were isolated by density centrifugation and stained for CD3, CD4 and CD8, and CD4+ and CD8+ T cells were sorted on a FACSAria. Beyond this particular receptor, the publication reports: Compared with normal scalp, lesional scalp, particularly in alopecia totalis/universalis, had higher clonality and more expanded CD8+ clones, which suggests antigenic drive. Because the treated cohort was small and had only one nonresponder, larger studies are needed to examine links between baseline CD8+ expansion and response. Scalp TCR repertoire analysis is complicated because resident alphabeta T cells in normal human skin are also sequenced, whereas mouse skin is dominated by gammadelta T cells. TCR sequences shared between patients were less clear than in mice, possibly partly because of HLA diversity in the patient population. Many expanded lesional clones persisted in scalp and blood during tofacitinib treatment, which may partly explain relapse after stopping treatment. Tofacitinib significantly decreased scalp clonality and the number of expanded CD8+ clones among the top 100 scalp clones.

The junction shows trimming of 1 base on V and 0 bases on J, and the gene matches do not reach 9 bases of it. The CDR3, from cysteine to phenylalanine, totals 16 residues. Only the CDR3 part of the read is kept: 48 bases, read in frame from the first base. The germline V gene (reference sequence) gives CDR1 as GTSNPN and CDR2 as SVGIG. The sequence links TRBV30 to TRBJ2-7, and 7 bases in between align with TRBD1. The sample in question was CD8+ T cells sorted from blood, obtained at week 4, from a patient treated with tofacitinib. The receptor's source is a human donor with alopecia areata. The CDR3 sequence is CAWSGLGQAYSYEQYF. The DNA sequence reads TGTGCCTGGAGTGGCTTAGGACAGGCCTACTCCTACGAGCAGTACTTC.